This T cell receptor (beta chain) is from a study of healthy donors' naive CD4 and CD8 T cells. Looking at the study overall: Donors came from three age groups: 20-25, 40-50 and 60-70 years. A new alpha primer set targeted every functional IMGT alpha variant. Study observations and caveats: Alpha and beta chains were sequenced in bulk without pairing.

CD4+CD8-CD45RO-CD45RA+ cells were naive CD4+; CD8+CD4-CD45RA+CD27bright cells were naive CD8+. Concerning this clonotype itself: Its antigen remains unidentified.

Starting from 500 ng of total RNA, TCR libraries were made with linear amplification. In TCRdb, the reads were re-called with MiXCR into one record per CDR3 protein. The sample holds around 200,000 distinct CDR3 sequences, 74% seen once. Germline V gene data show CDR1 as LNHDA and CDR2 as SQIVND (reference sequence). This CDR3 contains 14 residues. V lost 5 bases, J lost 15 bases, and 23 bases lay in between. The source material was naive CD4+ and CD8+ T cells sorted from blood, pooled from several donors. V and J are TRBV19 and TRBJ1-5; D uncertain. The sequence derives from a pool of human donors in good health; the sample pools cells from several healthy donors. The CDR3 protein is CASSPRPLPAGPHF. The CDR3 DNA reads as TGTGCCAGTAGTCCCAGGCCCCTTCCCGCGGGTCCGCATTTT.